The rows below give T cell receptor beta chains drawn from one sample of a study of cytomegalovirus exposure and HLA in healthy donors. This table comes from immunoSEQ multiplex PCR, and its TCRdb copy is limited to in-frame clones, with some not included. The sample has 110,000 to 150,000 clones, around 84% seen once. Sequenced input: PBMCs. The source of these receptors is a boy younger than 10 in good health and CMV-seronegative. CDR3s include the opening cysteine and the closing phenylalanine or tryptophan. D genes are given only for firm matches. The size of a clone is reported for some rows only, either as once, few or many, or as a class for expanded clones.

.	TRBV29-1	TRBJ2-7	.	TGCAGCGTTGACAGGGGCTACGAGCAGTACTTC	CSVDRGYEQYF
TRBD2	TRBV9	TRBJ2-1	.	TGTGCCAGCAGCCCTCCCGGACTAGCGGGATACAATGAGCAGTTCTTC	CASSPPGLAGYNEQFF
.	TRBV6-5	TRBJ2-7	once	TGTGCCAGCAGTTACACTGACTCCTACGAGCAGTACTTC	CASSYTDSYEQYF
TRBD2	TRBV2	TRBJ2-1	few	TGTGCCAGCAGCGCAACCTTAGCGGGATCCTACAATGAGCAGTTCTTC	CASSATLAGSYNEQFF
TRBD1	TRBV25-1	TRBJ2-4	.	TGTGCCAGCAGCGGGACAGGGAAGGATATTCCAGCCAAAAACATTCAGTACTTC	CASSGTGKDIPAKNIQYF
.	TRBV5-4	TRBJ1-1	.	TGTGCCAGCAGCGCCGACAGGAACACTGAAGCTTTCTTT	CASSADRNTEAFF
.	TRBV9	TRBJ2-7	.	TGTGCCAGCAGCACCTCGGGGGTAACGAGAGACGAGCAGTACTTC	CASSTSGVTRDEQYF
TRBD1	TRBV14	TRBJ2-7	few	TGTGCCAGCAGCCGGGACAGACCATCCTACGAGCAGTACTTC	CASSRDRPSYEQYF
.	TRBV7-3	TRBJ2-2	.	TGTGCCAGCAGCTTAAATCGGCTGCCGGGGAGGTCGGGCACCGGGGAGCTGTTTTTT	CASSLNRLPGRSGTGELFF
TRBD1	TRBV28	TRBJ1-2	.	TGTGCCAGCAGTCTAGGGACAGCCGGGGGACTCTATGGCTACACCTTC	CASSLGTAGGLYGYTF
.	TRBV18	TRBJ1-5	.	TGTGCCAGCTCACCCGGAGGGCAGCCCCAGCATTTT	CASSPGGQPQHF
.	TRBV5-1	TRBJ1-1	.	TGCGCCAGCAGCTTGTGGATTCTTAGGGGTAGGGGGAACACTGAAGCTTTCTTT	CASSLWILRGRGNTEAFF
.	TRBV30	TRBJ1-1	.	TGTGCCTGGACCGACGGGGTCCGGCACAGCGAGCAAGCTTTCTTT	CAWTDGVRHSEQAFF
TRBD2	TRBV6-5	TRBJ2-1	.	TGTGCCAGCAGAGGACTAGCGGGAAACAATGAGCAGTTCTTC	CASRGLAGNNEQFF
TRBD2	TRBV27	TRBJ2-1	.	TGTGCCAGCAGCCGGGCGGGGGGCAATGAGCAGTTCTTC	CASSRAGGNEQFF
.	TRBV28	TRBJ1-5	.	TGTGCCAGCAGTCGTGGACAGATAAGCAATCAGCCCCAGCATTTT	CASSRGQISNQPQHF
.	TRBV4-2	TRBJ2-4	.	TGTGCCAGCAGCCAAGATTGGGACTCCCGCATTCAGTACTTC	CASSQDWDSRIQYF
TRBD1	TRBV4-1	TRBJ1-2	.	TGCGCCAGCAGCCAAGAGGTTGCAGGGGGTGACTATGGCTACACCTTC	CASSQEVAGGDYGYTF
.	TRBV16	TRBJ1-5	.	TGTGCCAGCAGCGCAAGCCCAGGGGAGCTTAGCAATCAGCCCCAGCATTTT	CASSASPGELSNQPQHF
.	TRBV13	TRBJ2-7	.	TGTGCCAGCGGAACCCTCCCAGGGGAGCAGTACTTC	CASGTLPGEQYF
.	TRBV7-9	TRBJ2-1	.	TGTGCCAGCAGCTTAGTATACAATGAGCAGTTCTTC	CASSLVYNEQFF
.	TRBV5-4	TRBJ2-1	.	TGTGCCAGCAGCCGCGGCGGGGCACGCCTTTACAATGAGCAGTTCTTC	CASSRGGARLYNEQFF
TRBD2	TRBV9	TRBJ2-5	.	TGTGCCAGCAGCGCCGGAGCGCGGACTAGGGGAGAGACCCAGTACTTC	CASSAGARTRGETQYF
TRBD1	TRBV7-8	TRBJ1-1	.	TGTGCCAGCATCTTCCTACCCCAGGGGGCGGAAGCTTTCTTT	CASIFLPQGAEAFF
TRBD1	TRBV5-1	TRBJ2-2	few	TGCGCCAGCAGCTTGGACGAGGGGGCCTCCGGGGAGCTGTTTTTT	CASSLDEGASGELFF
.	TRBV11-2	TRBJ1-1	.	TGTGCCAGCAGCGGGCAAACCGGTGGGACTGAAGCTTTCTTT	CASSGQTGGTEAFF
TRBD1	TRBV9	TRBJ1-2	.	TGTGCCAGCAGCGTAGAATTTCGGACAGGGTCATATGGCTACACCTTC	CASSVEFRTGSYGYTF
TRBD1	TRBV28	TRBJ1-1	.	TGTGCCAGCAGTCTAGATGGACAGGGGGCCTTTATGAACACTGAAGCTTTCTTT	CASSLDGQGAFMNTEAFF
.	TRBV7-3	TRBJ2-3	.	TGTGCCAGCTCCGACGGGGTATTGGCAGATACGCAGTATTTT	CASSDGVLADTQYF
.	TRBV7-9	TRBJ2-7	.	TGTTCCAGCAGCTCCCCGGAGGTTGGTTCCCACGAGCAGTACTTC	CSSSSPEVGSHEQYF
.	TRBV9	TRBJ2-6	.	TGTGCCAGCAGCGGGGTGACAGGCTCTGGGGCCAACGTCCTGACTTTC	CASSGVTGSGANVLTF
TRBD1	TRBV28	TRBJ1-4	.	TGTGCCAGCAGTTCCCCCCCCCGACAGGGGGCTTGCTGCCTTCTGGGTAATGAAAAACTGTTTTTT	CASSSPPRQGACCLLGNEKLFF
.	TRBV19	TRBJ2-2	.	TGTGCCAGTAGATATGGGGCCACCGGGGAGCTGTTTTTT	CASRYGATGELFF
TRBD2	TRBV5-4	TRBJ2-1	.	TGTGCCAGCAGCCTACTAGCGGGGGGGCCCCTCGACAATGAGCAGTTCTTC	CASSLLAGGPLDNEQFF